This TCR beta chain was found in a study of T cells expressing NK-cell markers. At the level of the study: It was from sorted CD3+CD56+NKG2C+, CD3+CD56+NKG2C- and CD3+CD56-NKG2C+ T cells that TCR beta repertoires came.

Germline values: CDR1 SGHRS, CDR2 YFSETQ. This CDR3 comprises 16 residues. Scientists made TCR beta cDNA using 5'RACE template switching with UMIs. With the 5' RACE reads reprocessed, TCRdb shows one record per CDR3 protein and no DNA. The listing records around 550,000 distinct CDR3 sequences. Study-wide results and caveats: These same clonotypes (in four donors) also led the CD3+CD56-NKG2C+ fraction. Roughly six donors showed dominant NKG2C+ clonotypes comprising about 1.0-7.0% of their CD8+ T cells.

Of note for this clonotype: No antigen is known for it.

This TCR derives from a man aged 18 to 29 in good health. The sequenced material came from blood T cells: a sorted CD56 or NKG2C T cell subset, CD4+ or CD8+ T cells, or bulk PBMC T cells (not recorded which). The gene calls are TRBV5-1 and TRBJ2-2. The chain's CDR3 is CASSPKGLGNTGELFF.